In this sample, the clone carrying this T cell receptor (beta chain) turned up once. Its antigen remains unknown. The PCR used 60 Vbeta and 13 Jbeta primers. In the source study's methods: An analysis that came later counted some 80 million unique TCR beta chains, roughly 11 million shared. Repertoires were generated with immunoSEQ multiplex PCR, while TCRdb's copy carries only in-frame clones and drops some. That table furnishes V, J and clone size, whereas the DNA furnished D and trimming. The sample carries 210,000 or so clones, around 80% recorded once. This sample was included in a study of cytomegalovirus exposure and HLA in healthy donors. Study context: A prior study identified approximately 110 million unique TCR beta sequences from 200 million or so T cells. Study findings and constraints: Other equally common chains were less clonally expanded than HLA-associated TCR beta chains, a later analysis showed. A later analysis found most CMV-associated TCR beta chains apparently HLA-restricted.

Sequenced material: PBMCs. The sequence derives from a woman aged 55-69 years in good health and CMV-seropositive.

The CDR3 coding sequence is TGCGCCAGCAGCTTGGTTTGGCAGGAGGACACTGAAGCTTTCTTT. Its translation: CASSLVWQEDTEAFF. V is TRBV5-1 and J is TRBJ1-1, with D uncertain. The V end lost 0 bases, the J end lost 3 bases, and 12 bases lay between the germline ends. Germline CDR1 SGHRS, CDR2 YFSETQ. The CDR3 loop spans 15 amino acids.